The sample holds a few counts of the clone carrying this T cell receptor beta chain. Its antigen is as yet unknown. Investigators isolated RNA and reverse transcribed it into cDNA to act as the sequencing template. This table comes from immunoSEQ multiplex PCR, and its TCRdb copy is limited to in-frame clones, with some not included. The table records about 110,000 clones, 50% to 60% of them present only once. The CDR3 runs 13 residues. The germline CDR1 and CDR2 sequences are MNHEY and SVGAGI. V lost 5 bases to trimming and J lost 1 base, with 8 bases between them. This sample is part of a study of CD8+ T cells in alopecia areata. Whole-study results and caveats: Higher clonality was seen in lesional scalp than in normal scalp, especially in alopecia totalis/universalis. Clarity of TCR sharing across patients fell short of that in mice, possibly HLA-related.

Peripheral blood and lesional scalp punch biopsies were taken from alopecia areata patients. Cell sorting on a FACSAria was used to separate CD4+ and CD8+ T cells from the PBMCs. This TCR came from a human donor with alopecia areata. The chain recombines TRBV6-5 with TRBJ1-1; no definite D call. Sequences were obtained from NKG2D-low CD8+ T cells sorted from blood. The CDR3 coding sequence is TGTGCCAGCAGTACGCCCCAGAACACTGAAGCTTTCTTT. Encoded protein: CASSTPQNTEAFF.